This T cell receptor beta chain is drawn from a study of blood T cell repertoires in COVID-19. Some clones are missing from TCRdb's copy, which holds only in-frame ones; the method was immunoSEQ multiplex PCR. The data contain under 250,000 clones, less than 90% of them singletons. Trimming cost V 6 bases and J 8 bases; bases outside gene matches: 17. The CDR3 covers 17 residues. CDR1 MDHEN and CDR2 SYDVKM come from the germline V gene. The rearrangement links TRBV28 to TRBJ2-1; 9 nucleotides line up with TRBD2. The sequenced material came from peripheral blood. This TCR was sampled from a woman aged 40 to 50 who had recovered from COVID-19. The CDR3 loop is CASRVLSAGGPVDEQFF. The CDR3 bases are TGTGCCAGCAGGGTACTATCCGCGGGGGGGCCGGTAGATGAGCAGTTCTTC.